One sample yielded the 20 T cell receptor beta chains listed below, sequenced in a study of T cell clusters in autoimmune cytopenias. Multiplex touch-down PCR amplified TRB using TRB-A and TRB-B pools in one tube. TCRdb re-called the multiplex PCR reads, yielding one record per CDR3 amino acid sequence without DNA. The specimen's table records around 7,900 distinct CDR3 sequences. Each sample's input was around 250 ng genomic DNA, approximately 37,500 genome equivalents. Sequencing used peripheral blood. The receptors originated from a human donor with an autoimmune cytopenia or autoimmune hepatitis (not recorded which).

The genes are TRBV5-1 and TRBJ2-5; without DNA, the TCRdb call of TRBD2 cannot be checked. Germline values: CDR1 SGHRS, CDR2 YFSETQ. CDR3 length: 16 residues. The CDR3: CASSLGASGKGETQYF.

The chain employs TRBV27 and TRBJ2-7; without DNA, the TCRdb call of TRBD2 cannot be checked. Germline V lookup: CDR1 MNHEY, CDR2 SMNVEV (reference sequence). This CDR3 contains 15 residues. The CDR3 sequence: CASSFLRENWYEQYF.

By frequency, this clonotype is medium-sized (0.01 to 0.1%). The chain employs TRBV6-1 and TRBJ1-2. This CDR3 region has 12 residues. CDR1 is MNHNS, CDR2 SASEGT, per germline. The CDR3 here is CASSEATHGYTF.

This clonotype is identified as medium-sized (0.01 to 0.1%) from frequency. This chain connects TRBV18 to TRBJ2-1; TCRdb indicates TRBD1, and absent DNA this call remains unverified. The CDR3 runs to 15 residues. Germline CDR1 KGHSH, CDR2 LQKENI. CDR3 in amino acids: CASSPWDRVPNEQFF.

The CDR3 is CASGKQGTGANVLTF. The chain combines TRBV6-5 with TRBJ2-6; TCRdb reports TRBD1, a call that lacks DNA to check it against. The CDR3 loop spans 15 amino acids. The germline gives CDR1 MNHEY, CDR2 SVGAGI.

The genes are TRBV18 and TRBJ1-3; without DNA, the TCRdb call of TRBD1 cannot be checked. The CDR3 sequence is 14 residues long. CDR1 is KGHSH and CDR2 is LQKENI in the germline V gene. CDR3 sequence: CASSTTQGRNTIYF.

Measured by frequency, this clonotype is medium-sized (0.01 to 0.1%). The chain uses TRBV29-1 and TRBJ2-7; TCRdb picks TRBD1, but there is no DNA to check that call. Germline V gene data show CDR1 as SQVTM and CDR2 as ANQGSEA. The CDR3 has 12 amino acids. The CDR3: CSVQRGDYEQYF.

This clonotype is called medium-sized (0.01 to 0.1%) based on its frequency. CDR3 sequence: CSVAGEGGYTF. The chain has TRBV29-1 and TRBJ1-2. The CDR3 has 11 amino acids. CDR1 is SQVTM, CDR2 ANQGSEA, per germline.

V usage is TRBV30 and J usage is TRBJ1-6; TCRdb indicates TRBD1, and absent DNA this call remains unverified. Germline values: CDR1 GTSNPN, CDR2 SVGIG (reference sequence). The CDR3 spans 15 residues. CDR3 protein: CAWSVPHTGNSPLHF.

This clonotype registers medium-sized (0.01 to 0.1%) by frequency. The chain uses TRBV5-4 and TRBJ2-6; lacking DNA, the TRBD1 call made by TCRdb goes unchecked. The length of the CDR3 is 18 residues. The germline V gene has CDR1 SGHNT and CDR2 YYREEE (reference sequence). The CDR3 loop is CASSSPGTGISGANVLTF. Full variable domain (outside the CDR3, taken from reference TRBV5-4 and TRBJ2-6): ETGVTQSPTHLIKTRGQQVTLRCSSQSGHNTVSWYQQALGQGPQFIFQYYREEENGRGNFPPRFSGLQFPNYSSELNVNALELDDSALYLCASSSPGTGISGANVLTFGAGSRLTVL.

This chain connects TRBV15 to TRBJ2-7. Germline CDR1 is LNHNV and CDR2 is YYDKDF (reference sequence). The CDR3 length is 15 residues. CDR3 protein: CATSRDGTTPYEQYF.

The V gene is TRBV27, the J gene TRBJ1-6; the D call from TCRdb, TRBD1, cannot be confirmed without DNA. Germline CDR1 and CDR2: MNHEY and SMNVEV (reference sequence). This CDR3 comprises 14 residues. The CDR3 region is CASRLRDRSSPLHF.

The J gene is TRBJ2-7, the V gene TRBV30; the D call of TRBD1 rests on TCRdb alone, since no DNA is present to check it. The CDR3 runs to 12 residues. Germline lookup yields CDR1 GTSNPN and CDR2 SVGIG (reference sequence). CDR3 amino acids: CATSRAGYEQYF.

The chain carries TRBV20-1 and TRBJ2-1. The CDR3 is 12 residues long. Germline lookup yields CDR1 DFQATT and CDR2 SNEGSKA (reference sequence). The CDR3 reads CSAPDPKNEQFF.

CDR3 protein: CASSQLTGVSTDTQYF. The chain employs TRBV14 and TRBJ2-3; the D gene TCRdb calls, TRBD1, cannot be checked with no DNA. CDR3 length equals 16 residues. The V gene's germline CDR1 is SGHDN and CDR2 FVKESK.

The V and J genes are TRBV10-3 and TRBJ2-5; TCRdb's D gene call, TRBD1, goes unchecked for lack of DNA. Germline CDR1 is ENHRY and CDR2 is SYGVKD. This CDR3 has 13 amino acids. CDR3 sequence reads: CAIRQGLGETQYF.

Its frequency marks this clonotype as medium-sized. The chain is built from TRBV29-1 and TRBJ2-3; TCRdb names TRBD2, which stays unverified in the absence of DNA. The CDR3 is 15 residues long. In germline, CDR1 is SQVTM, CDR2 ANQGSEA. CDR3: CSETRREGWADTQYF.

This chain uses TRBV12-3 or TRBV12-4 with TRBJ1-1; the TCRdb call, TRBD1, lacks DNA for checking. The CDR3 length is 14 residues. Here the CDR3 reads CASSLTQGGTEAFF.

This rearrangement joins TRBV20-1 to TRBJ2-1. This CDR3 spans 13 amino acids. Germline CDR1 is DFQATT and CDR2 is SNEGSKA (reference sequence). The CDR3 sequence is CSAPRTAYNEQFF.

The genes are TRBV30 and TRBJ2-3; the D call from TCRdb, TRBD1, cannot be confirmed without DNA. The CDR3 extends over 13 amino acids. The germline V gene has CDR1 GTSNPN and CDR2 SVGIG (reference sequence). The CDR3 loop is CAGAGSRRDTQYF.